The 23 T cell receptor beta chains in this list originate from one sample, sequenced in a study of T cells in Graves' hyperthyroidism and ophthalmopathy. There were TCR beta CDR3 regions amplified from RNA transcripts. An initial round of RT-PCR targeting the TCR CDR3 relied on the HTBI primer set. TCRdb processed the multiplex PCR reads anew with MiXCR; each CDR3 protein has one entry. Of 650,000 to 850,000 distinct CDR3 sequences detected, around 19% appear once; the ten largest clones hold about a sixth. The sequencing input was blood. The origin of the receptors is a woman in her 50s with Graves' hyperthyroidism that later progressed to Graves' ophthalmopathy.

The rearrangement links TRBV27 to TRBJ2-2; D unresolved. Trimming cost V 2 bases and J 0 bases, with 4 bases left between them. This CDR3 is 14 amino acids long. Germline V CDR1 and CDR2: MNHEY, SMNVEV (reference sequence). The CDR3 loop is CASSLQSNTGELFF. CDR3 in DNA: TGTGCCAGCAGTTTACAGTCGAACACCGGGGAGCTGTTTTTT.

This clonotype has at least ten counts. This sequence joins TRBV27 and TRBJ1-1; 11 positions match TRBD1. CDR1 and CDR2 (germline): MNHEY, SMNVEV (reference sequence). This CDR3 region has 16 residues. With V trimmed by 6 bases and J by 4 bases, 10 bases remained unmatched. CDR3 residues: CASRSGQGARVTEAFF. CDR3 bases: TGTGCCAGCAGATCTGGACAGGGGGCGCGGGTCACTGAAGCTTTCTTT.

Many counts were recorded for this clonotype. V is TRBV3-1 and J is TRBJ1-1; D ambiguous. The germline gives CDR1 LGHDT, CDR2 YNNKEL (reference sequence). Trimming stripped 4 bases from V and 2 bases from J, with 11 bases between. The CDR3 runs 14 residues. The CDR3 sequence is CASSRGFSNTEAFF. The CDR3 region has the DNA TGTGCCAGCAGCCGAGGATTCTCTAACACTGAAGCTTTCTTT.

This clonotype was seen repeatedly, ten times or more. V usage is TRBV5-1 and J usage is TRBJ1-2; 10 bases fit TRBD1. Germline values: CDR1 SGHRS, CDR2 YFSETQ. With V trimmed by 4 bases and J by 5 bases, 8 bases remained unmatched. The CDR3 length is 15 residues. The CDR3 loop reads CASSAGQGGWYGYTF. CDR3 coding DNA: TGCGCCAGCAGCGCCGGACAGGGGGGATGGTATGGCTACACCTTC.

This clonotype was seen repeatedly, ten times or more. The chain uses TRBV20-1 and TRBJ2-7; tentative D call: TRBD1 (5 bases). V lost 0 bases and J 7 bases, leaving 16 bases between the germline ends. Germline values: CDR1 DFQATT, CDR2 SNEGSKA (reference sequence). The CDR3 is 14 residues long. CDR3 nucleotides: TGCAGTGCTAGAGATCTCCAGGGAAATTGGGAGCAGTACTTC. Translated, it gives CSARDLQGNWEQYF.

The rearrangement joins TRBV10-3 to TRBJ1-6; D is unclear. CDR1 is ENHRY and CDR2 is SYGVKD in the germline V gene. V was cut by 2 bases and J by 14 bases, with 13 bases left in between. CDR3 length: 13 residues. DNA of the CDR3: TGTGCCATCAGTGAGGAACGAGCCCAGGCCCTCCACTTT. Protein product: CAISEERAQALHF.

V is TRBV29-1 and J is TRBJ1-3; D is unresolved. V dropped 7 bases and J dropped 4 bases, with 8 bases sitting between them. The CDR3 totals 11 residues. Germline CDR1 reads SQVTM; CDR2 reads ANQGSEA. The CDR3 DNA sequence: TGCAGCGCCGGATTAGGAAACACCATATATTTT. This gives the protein CSAGLGNTIYF.

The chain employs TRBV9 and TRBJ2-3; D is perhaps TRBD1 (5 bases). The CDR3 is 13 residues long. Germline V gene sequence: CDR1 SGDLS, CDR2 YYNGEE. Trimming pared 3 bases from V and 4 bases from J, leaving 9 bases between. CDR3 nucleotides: TGTGCCAGCAGCGCCGGACACTCAGATACGCAGTATTTT. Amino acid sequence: CASSAGHSDTQYF.

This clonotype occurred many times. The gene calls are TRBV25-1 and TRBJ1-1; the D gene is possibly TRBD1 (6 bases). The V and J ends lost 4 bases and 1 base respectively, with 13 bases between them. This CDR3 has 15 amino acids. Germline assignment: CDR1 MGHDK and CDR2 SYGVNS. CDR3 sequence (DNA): TGTGCCAGCAGTGTGCTGGGGGGCAGGAACACTGAAGCTTTCTTT. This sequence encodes CASSVLGGRNTEAFF. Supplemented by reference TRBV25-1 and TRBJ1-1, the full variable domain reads EADIYQTPRYLVIGTGKKITLECSQTMGHDKMYWYQQDPGMELHLIHYSYGVNSTEKGDLSSESTVSRIRTEHFPLTLESARPSHTSQYLCASSVLGGRNTEAFFGQGTRLTVV.

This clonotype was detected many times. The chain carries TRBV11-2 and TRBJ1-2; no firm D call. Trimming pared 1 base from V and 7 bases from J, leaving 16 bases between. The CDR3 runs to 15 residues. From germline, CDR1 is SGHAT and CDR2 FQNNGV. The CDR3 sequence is CASSLVSVSRGGYTF. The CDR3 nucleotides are TGTGCCAGCAGCTTAGTGTCGGTCAGTCGGGGTGGCTACACCTTC. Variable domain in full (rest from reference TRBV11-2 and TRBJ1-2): EAGVAQSPRYKIIEKRQSVAFWCNPISGHATLYWYQQILGQGPKLLIQFQNNGVVDDSQLPKDRFSAERLKGVDSTLKIQPAKLEDSAVYLCASSLVSVSRGGYTFGSGTRLTVV.

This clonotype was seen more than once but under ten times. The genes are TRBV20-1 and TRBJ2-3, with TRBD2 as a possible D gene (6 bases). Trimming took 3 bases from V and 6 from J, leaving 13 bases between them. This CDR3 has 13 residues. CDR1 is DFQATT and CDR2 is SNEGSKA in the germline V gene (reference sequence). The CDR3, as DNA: TGCAGTGCTAGGGGGCGGGGATGGGATACGCAGTATTTT. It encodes CSARGRGWDTQYF.

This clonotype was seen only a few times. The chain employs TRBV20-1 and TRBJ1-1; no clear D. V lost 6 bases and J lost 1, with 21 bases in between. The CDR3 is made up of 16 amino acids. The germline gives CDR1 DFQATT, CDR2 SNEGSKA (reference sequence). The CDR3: CSAPSLLVEGNTEAFF. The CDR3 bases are TGCAGTGCCCCGTCCCTTTTAGTCGAGGGGAACACTGAAGCTTTCTTT.

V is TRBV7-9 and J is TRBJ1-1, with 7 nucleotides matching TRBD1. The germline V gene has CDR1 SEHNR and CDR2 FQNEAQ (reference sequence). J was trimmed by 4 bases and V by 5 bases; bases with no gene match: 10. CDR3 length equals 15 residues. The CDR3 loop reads CASSKDPTGFTEAFF. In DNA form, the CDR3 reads TGTGCCAGCAGCAAAGACCCGACAGGGTTCACTGAAGCTTTCTTT.

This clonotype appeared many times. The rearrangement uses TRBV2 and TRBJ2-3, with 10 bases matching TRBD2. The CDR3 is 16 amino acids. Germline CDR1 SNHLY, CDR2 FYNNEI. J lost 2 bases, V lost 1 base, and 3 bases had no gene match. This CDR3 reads CASSEGSGGPTDTQYF. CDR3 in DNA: TGTGCCAGCAGTGAAGGTAGCGGGGGGCCCACAGATACGCAGTATTTT.

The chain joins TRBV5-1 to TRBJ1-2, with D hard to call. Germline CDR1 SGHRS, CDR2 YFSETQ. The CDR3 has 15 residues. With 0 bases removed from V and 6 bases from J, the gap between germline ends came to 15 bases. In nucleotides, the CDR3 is TGCGCCAGCAGCTTGGAGGGTCTAGGCACGGATGGCTACACCTTC. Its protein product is CASSLEGLGTDGYTF. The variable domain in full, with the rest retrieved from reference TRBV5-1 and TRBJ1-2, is KAGVTQTPRYLIKTRGQQVTLSCSPISGHRSVSWYQQTPGQGLQFLFEYFSETQRNKGNFPGRFSGRQFSNSRSEMNVSTLELGDSALYLCASSLEGLGTDGYTFGSGTRLTVV.

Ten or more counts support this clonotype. Here the CDR3 DNA reads TGTGCCAGCAGTGAACGGAGAGGGGGCTGGGGCGGGGAGCTGTTTTTT. This codes for CASSERRGGWGGELFF. The genes are TRBV6-1 and TRBJ2-2; 7 positions agree with TRBD1. Germline V gives CDR1 MNHNS, CDR2 SASEGT. The CDR3 spans 16 residues. Trimming at V came to 2 bases and at J to 7 bases, leaving 10 bases not matched to a gene.

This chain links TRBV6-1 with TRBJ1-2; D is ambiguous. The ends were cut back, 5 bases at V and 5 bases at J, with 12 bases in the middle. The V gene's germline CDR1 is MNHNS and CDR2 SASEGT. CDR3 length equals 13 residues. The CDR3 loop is CASSPPGRYGYTF. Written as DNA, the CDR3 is TGTGCCAGCAGTCCCCCTGGGAGGTATGGCTACACCTTC.

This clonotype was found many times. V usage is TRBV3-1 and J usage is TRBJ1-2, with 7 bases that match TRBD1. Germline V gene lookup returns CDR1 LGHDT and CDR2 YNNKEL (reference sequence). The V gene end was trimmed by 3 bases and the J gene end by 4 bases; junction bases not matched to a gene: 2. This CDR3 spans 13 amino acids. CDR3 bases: TGTGCCAGCAGCCAGAACAGGGGCTATGGCTACACCTTC. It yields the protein CASSQNRGYGYTF.

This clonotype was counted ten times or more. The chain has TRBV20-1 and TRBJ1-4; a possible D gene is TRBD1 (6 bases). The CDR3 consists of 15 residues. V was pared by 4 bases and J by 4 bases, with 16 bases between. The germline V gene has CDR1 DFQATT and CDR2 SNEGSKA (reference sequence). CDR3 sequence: CSANRAQLGNEKLFF. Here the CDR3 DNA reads TGCAGTGCTAACAGGGCTCAACTCGGTAATGAAAAACTGTTTTTT.

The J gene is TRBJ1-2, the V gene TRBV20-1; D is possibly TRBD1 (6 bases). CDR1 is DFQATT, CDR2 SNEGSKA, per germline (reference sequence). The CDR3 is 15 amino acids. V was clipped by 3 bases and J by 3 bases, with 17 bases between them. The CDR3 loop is CSASGARGLYYGYTF. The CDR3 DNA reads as TGCAGTGCTAGCGGGGCTCGGGGGCTGTACTATGGCTACACCTTC.

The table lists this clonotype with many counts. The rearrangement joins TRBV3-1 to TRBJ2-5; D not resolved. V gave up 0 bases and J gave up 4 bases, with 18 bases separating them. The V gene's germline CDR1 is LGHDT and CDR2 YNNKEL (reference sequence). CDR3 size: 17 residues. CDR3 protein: CASSQDWGDPPGETQYF. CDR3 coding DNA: TGTGCCAGCAGCCAAGATTGGGGTGACCCACCGGGAGAGACCCAGTACTTC.

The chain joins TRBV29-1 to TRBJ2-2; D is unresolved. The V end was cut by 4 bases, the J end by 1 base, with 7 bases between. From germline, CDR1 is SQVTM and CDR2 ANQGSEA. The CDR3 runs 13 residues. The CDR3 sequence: CSVAQVNTGELFF. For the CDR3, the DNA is TGCAGCGTTGCCCAGGTGAACACCGGGGAGCTGTTTTTT.

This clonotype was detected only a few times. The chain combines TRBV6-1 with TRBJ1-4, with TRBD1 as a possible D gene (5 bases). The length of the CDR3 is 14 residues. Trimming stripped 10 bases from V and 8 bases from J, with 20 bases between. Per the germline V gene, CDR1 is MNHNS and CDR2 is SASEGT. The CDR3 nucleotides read TGTGCCACCCTGGGACGGCTTAACGGGGAAAAACTGTTTTTT. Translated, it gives CATLGRLNGEKLFF.